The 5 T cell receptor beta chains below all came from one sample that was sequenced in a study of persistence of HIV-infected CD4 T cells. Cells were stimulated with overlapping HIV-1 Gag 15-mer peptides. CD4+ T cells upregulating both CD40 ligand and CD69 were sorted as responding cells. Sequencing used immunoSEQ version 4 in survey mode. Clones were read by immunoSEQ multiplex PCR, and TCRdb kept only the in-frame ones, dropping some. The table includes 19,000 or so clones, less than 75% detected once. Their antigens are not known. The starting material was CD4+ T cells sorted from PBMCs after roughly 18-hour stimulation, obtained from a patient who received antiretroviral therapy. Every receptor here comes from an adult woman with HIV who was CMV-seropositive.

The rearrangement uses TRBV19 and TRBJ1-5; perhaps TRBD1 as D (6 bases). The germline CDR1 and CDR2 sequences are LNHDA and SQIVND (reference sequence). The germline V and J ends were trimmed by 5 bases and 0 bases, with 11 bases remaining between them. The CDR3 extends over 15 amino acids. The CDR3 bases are TGTGCCAGTAGTCAGAGGGGGAGTAGCAATCAGCCCCAGCATTTT. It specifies CASSQRGSSNQPQHF.

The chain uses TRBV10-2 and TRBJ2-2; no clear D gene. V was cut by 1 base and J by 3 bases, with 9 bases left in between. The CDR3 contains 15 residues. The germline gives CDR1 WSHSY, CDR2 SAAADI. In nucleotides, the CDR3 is TGCGCCAGCAGTGAGTTTCTTAGGGACACCGGGGAGCTGTTTTTT. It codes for CASSEFLRDTGELFF.

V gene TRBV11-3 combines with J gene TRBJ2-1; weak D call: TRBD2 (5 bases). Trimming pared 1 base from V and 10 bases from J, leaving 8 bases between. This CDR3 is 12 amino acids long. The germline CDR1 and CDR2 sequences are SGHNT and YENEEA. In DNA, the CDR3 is TGTGCCAGCAGCTTAGTGGAGGAAGAGCAGTTCTTC. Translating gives CASSLVEEEQFF.

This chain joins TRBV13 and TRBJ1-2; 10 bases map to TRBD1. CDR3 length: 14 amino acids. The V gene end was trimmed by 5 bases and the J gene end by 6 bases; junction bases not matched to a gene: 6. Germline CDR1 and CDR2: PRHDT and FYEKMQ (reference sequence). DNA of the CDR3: TGTGCCAGCAGCATTCGGACAGGGGGTGATGGCTACACCTTC. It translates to CASSIRTGGDGYTF.

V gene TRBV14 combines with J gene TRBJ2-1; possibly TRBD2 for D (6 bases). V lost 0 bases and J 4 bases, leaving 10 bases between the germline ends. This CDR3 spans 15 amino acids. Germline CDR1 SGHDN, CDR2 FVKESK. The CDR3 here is CASSQEGDWYNEQFF. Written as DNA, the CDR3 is TGTGCCAGCAGCCAAGAAGGGGACTGGTACAATGAGCAGTTCTTC.